This T cell receptor beta chain is drawn from a study of CD4 T cells in relation to SARS-CoV-2 and coronaviruses. Germline V gene data show CDR1 as MNHEY and CDR2 as SVGEGT. This CDR3 is 17 amino acids long. The ends were cut back, 2 bases at V and 1 base at J, with 17 bases in the middle. To note about this clone: The target antigen is unknown.

The unexposed donors gave CD4+ T cells in about 2011-2018, prior to COVID-19. After about 11 days of culture, CD4+ T cells were isolated. Assay used: immunoSEQ multiplex PCR; TCRdb lists only in-frame clones, some missing. The sample lists 25,000 or so clones, roughly four fifths occurring once. The sequence was collected from a human donor in good health. This chain connects TRBV6-2 or TRBV6-3 to TRBJ1-1; D gene unclear. Sequenced: CD4+ T cells from PBMCs, cultured in vitro. As DNA, the CDR3 is TGTGCCAGCAGTTACCTGGCAGCTACAATACAGAACACTGAAGCTTTCTTT. Its protein product is CASSYLAATIQNTEAFF.